This TCR beta chain was recovered during a study of shared clonotypes between healthy human individuals. Here immunoSEQ multiplex PCR was the method, and the copy in TCRdb shows in-frame clones only, minus some. The sample includes approximately 1,000,000 clones, approximately 80% of them seen just once. CDR3 length equals 14 residues. Per germline, CDR1 MDHEN and CDR2 SYDVKM. V dropped 3 bases and J dropped 3 bases, with 12 bases sitting between them. This chain links TRBV28 with TRBJ2-7; D may match TRBD1 or TRBD2 (5 bases each). The material sequenced was memory CD4+ T cells from PBMCs. Subset indicated: CD45RA-negative fraction. This receptor was taken from a man aged 18 to 35 in good health. Some clones in this sample may be carry-over from other donors' samples. The CDR3 DNA reads as TGTGCCAGCAGTTTTTTTGGGGGAATCTACGAGCAGTACTTC. It yields the protein CASSFFGGIYEQYF.